This T cell receptor beta chain was identified in a study of Graves' ophthalmopathy and Graves' hyperthyroidism. Study-wide results and caveats: A model of 13 signatures distinguished ophthalmopathy from stable hyperthyroidism at about 86% sensitivity and 65% to 84% specificity. The blood repertoire also included most expanded thyroid clonotypes above 0.001 frequency.

This clonotype appeared many times. Its matching antigen is unknown. Trimming took 4 bases from V and 8 from J; bases not matched to a gene: 16. The CDR3 contains 19 residues. Germline CDR1 reads MGHRA; CDR2 reads YSYEKL. Amplified TCR beta CDR3 regions were obtained using RNA transcripts as template. HTBI primers served in a first-round RT-PCR, which a second-round multiplex PCR followed. A single record per CDR3 protein comes from TCRdb applying MiXCR to the multiplex PCR reads. Here the sample spans roughly 51,000 distinct CDR3 sequences, under 55% being singletons. The sequenced material came from peripheral blood. The chain links TRBV4-1 to TRBJ2-1; TRBD2 matches at 14 bases. The TCR sequence derives from an adult man with Graves' ophthalmopathy. This CDR3 is CASSPRGTSGGPVPHEQFF. In nucleotides, the CDR3 is TGCGCCAGCAGCCCACGGGGGACTAGCGGGGGACCGGTCCCACATGAGCAGTTCTTC.